This is a list of T cell receptor beta chains from one sample in a study of T cell responses to AZD1222 COVID-19 vaccine. Repertoires were generated with immunoSEQ multiplex PCR, while TCRdb's copy carries only in-frame clones and drops some. The profile shows about 120,000 clones, around nine tenths of them singletons. The sequencing here drew on peripheral blood, taken 28 days after the second AZD1222 dose. The source of these receptors is an adult who received the AZD1222 COVID-19 vaccine. Each CDR3 is given with its conserved first and last residue. Fields, in order: V gene, D gene, J gene, CDR3 protein. D genes are given only for firm matches.

v_call: TRBV6-2/TRBV6-3
d_call: TRBD2
j_call: TRBJ2-1
cdr3_aa: CASSYPPGGQFF

v_call: TRBV5-4
d_call: TRBD1
j_call: TRBJ1-2
cdr3_aa: CASSLPGGRSYGYTF

v_call: TRBV5-5
d_call: NA
j_call: TRBJ2-2
cdr3_aa: CASSPTTLNTGELFF

v_call: TRBV6-5
d_call: NA
j_call: TRBJ2-7
cdr3_aa: CASSYGWEPPSF

v_call: TRBV7-2
d_call: TRBD1
j_call: TRBJ1-2
cdr3_aa: CASSPRTGRNYGYTF

v_call: TRBV7-2
d_call: NA
j_call: TRBJ2-7
cdr3_aa: CASGNTYEQYF

v_call: TRBV5-6
d_call: TRBD2
j_call: TRBJ2-7
cdr3_aa: CASSLGGRSYEQYF

v_call: TRBV10-3
d_call: NA
j_call: TRBJ2-5
cdr3_aa: CAISEAQGQETQYF

v_call: TRBV11-2
d_call: NA
j_call: TRBJ1-2
cdr3_aa: CASSRRQVPGYTF

v_call: TRBV6-2/TRBV6-3
d_call: TRBD2
j_call: TRBJ2-7
cdr3_aa: CASSRLAAFYEQYF

v_call: TRBV5-4
d_call: NA
j_call: TRBJ2-7
cdr3_aa: CASSPGSAYEQYF

v_call: TRBV30
d_call: NA
j_call: TRBJ1-4
cdr3_aa: CAWSGEGTEGGTNEKLFF

v_call: TRBV18
d_call: TRBD1
j_call: TRBJ1-1
cdr3_aa: CASSRFKTGYGNTEAFF

v_call: TRBV30
d_call: NA
j_call: TRBJ2-1
cdr3_aa: CAWTSGLDYNEQFF

v_call: TRBV25-1
d_call: NA
j_call: TRBJ2-7
cdr3_aa: CASSERSYSYEQYF

v_call: TRBV7-3
d_call: TRBD1
j_call: TRBJ2-7
cdr3_aa: CASSPRPQGADPRAEQYF

v_call: TRBV28
d_call: NA
j_call: TRBJ2-7
cdr3_aa: CASNTDRTYEQYF

v_call: TRBV6-2/TRBV6-3
d_call: NA
j_call: TRBJ1-6
cdr3_aa: CASSLPGPGNSPLHF

v_call: TRBV5-4
d_call: TRBD1
j_call: TRBJ2-1
cdr3_aa: CASSHPPGQGAHNEQFF

v_call: TRBV15
d_call: NA
j_call: TRBJ1-1
cdr3_aa: CATSRGQENTEAFF

v_call: TRBV7-9
d_call: NA
j_call: TRBJ1-5
cdr3_aa: CASSLTSDQPQHF

v_call: TRBV19
d_call: NA
j_call: TRBJ2-7
cdr3_aa: CASSIDRDRREQYF

v_call: TRBV5-4
d_call: NA
j_call: TRBJ1-3
cdr3_aa: CASSLLLTGNSGNTIYF

v_call: TRBV9
d_call: NA
j_call: TRBJ2-1
cdr3_aa: CASSPRVSDEQFF

v_call: TRBV29-1
d_call: NA
j_call: TRBJ1-2
cdr3_aa: CSPGVAYGYTF

v_call: TRBV28
d_call: TRBD2
j_call: TRBJ2-7
cdr3_aa: CASSTVAGGAPYEQYF